This is a list of T cell receptor beta chains from one sample in a study of human thymus T cells. TCRdb keeps only in-frame clones here, not all; method: immunoSEQ multiplex PCR. The sample holds about 130,000 clones, just under 95% seen once. The sequenced sample consisted of thymus tissue. The receptors shown here come from a boy less than two years old with a congenital heart defect but otherwise immunologically healthy. Both conserved end residues are part of each CDR3. The D gene is left open where the match is weak. Clone sizes are given selectively: once, few, many, or a class where the clone is expanded.

>.|TRBJ2-5|.|TRBV7-2
CASSLGKARGTKETQYF
TGTGCCAGCAGCTTAGGAAAGGCCAGGGGGACTAAAGAGACCCAGTACTTC
>once|TRBJ2-3|.|TRBV29-1
CSVGGGGSSTDTQYF
TGCAGCGTGGGGGGAGGGGGCTCTAGCACAGATACGCAGTATTTT
>.|TRBJ1-1|TRBD1|TRBV29-1
CSVAGGAGTEAFF
TGCAGCGTTGCAGGGGGCGCGGGGACTGAAGCTTTCTTT
>.|TRBJ2-7|TRBD2|TRBV7-2
CASSPHSATSEYEQYF
TGTGCCAGCAGCCCCCATAGCGCCACTAGCGAGTACGAGCAGTACTTC
>.|TRBJ1-1|.|TRBV27
CASSQRVGTEAFF
TGTGCCAGCAGTCAAAGGGTGGGGACTGAAGCTTTCTTT
>.|TRBJ1-1|TRBD1|TRBV18
CASSRAGTGGADTEAFF
TGTGCCAGCTCACGCGCCGGGACAGGGGGCGCGGACACTGAAGCTTTCTTT
>.|TRBJ1-6|TRBD1|TRBV5-4
CASSSGPGQGNSPLHF
TGTGCCAGCAGCTCCGGACCGGGACAGGGGAATTCACCCCTCCACTTT
>.|TRBJ2-2|TRBD1|TRBV7-2
CASSPPHHRGLNTGELFF
TGTGCCAGCAGCCCCCCCCACCACAGGGGGCTGAACACCGGGGAGCTGTTTTTT
>.|TRBJ2-7|.|TRBV21-1
CASSKSRLPAGLSPSYEQYF
TGTGCCAGCAGCAAAAGTCGCCTCCCCGCGGGACTCTCACCCTCCTACGAGCAGTACTTC
>.|TRBJ1-5|.|TRBV29-1
CSVAEGANQPQHF
TGCAGCGTGGCGGAAGGGGCGAATCAGCCCCAGCATTTT
>.|TRBJ2-2|TRBD1|TRBV7-2
CASSFQGANTGELFF
TGTGCCAGCAGCTTTCAGGGGGCGAACACCGGGGAGCTGTTTTTT
>.|TRBJ2-7|TRBD1|TRBV11-2
CASSLGGTGGSYEQYF
TGTGCCAGCAGCTTAGGCGGTACAGGGGGCTCCTACGAGCAGTACTTC
>.|TRBJ2-7|TRBD1|TRBV19
CASSTSGTGGYEQYF
TGTGCCAGTAGTACCTCCGGGACAGGGGGGTACGAGCAGTACTTC
>.|TRBJ1-1|TRBD1|TRBV2
CASIQGPGTEAFF
TGTGCCAGCATACAGGGGCCGGGGACTGAAGCTTTCTTT
>.|TRBJ1-6|TRBD1|TRBV28
CASSRTGYPNSPLHF
TGTGCCAGCAGTCGGACAGGGTACCCAAATTCACCCCTCCACTTT
>.|TRBJ2-1|TRBD1|TRBV6-4
CASSVDRGRVQFF
TGTGCCAGCAGCGTGGACAGGGGGCGGGTGCAGTTCTTC
>.|TRBJ1-2|TRBD1|TRBV4-3
CASSQKERDSGYTF
TGCGCCAGCAGCCAAAAGGAAAGGGACAGTGGCTACACCTTC
>.|TRBJ1-5|.|TRBV28
CASSLSDTRNQPQHF
TGTGCCAGCAGTTTATCGGACACCCGCAATCAGCCCCAGCATTTT
>.|TRBJ2-2|TRBD2|TRBV4-3
CASSPREGTGELFF
TGCGCCAGCAGCCCCAGGGAGGGAACCGGGGAGCTGTTTTTT
>.|TRBJ2-7|TRBD1|TRBV5-1
CASSFNPGQGYEQYF
TGCGCCAGCAGCTTTAATCCGGGACAGGGTTACGAGCAGTACTTC
>few|TRBJ1-1|.|TRBV29-1
CSVGTNTEAFF
TGCAGCGTTGGGACAAACACTGAAGCTTTCTTT
>.|TRBJ2-7|.|TRBV5-4
CASSVRDPSYEQYF
TGTGCCAGCAGCGTCCGGGACCCTTCCTACGAGCAGTACTTC
>.|TRBJ2-2|.|TRBV10-1
CASSPNTGELFF
TGCGCCAGCAGTCCGAACACCGGGGAGCTGTTTTTT
>.|TRBJ2-1|.|TRBV28
CASRGYHSYNEQFF
TGTGCCAGCAGAGGTTATCACTCCTACAATGAGCAGTTCTTC
>.|TRBJ2-3|.|TRBV19
CASTEGSTDTQYF
TGTGCCAGTACCGAGGGGAGCACAGATACGCAGTATTTT
>.|TRBJ2-7|.|TRBV27
CASRTHRVGAHSYEQYF
TGTGCCAGCAGAACACATAGGGTGGGGGCCCACTCCTACGAGCAGTACTTC
>.|TRBJ1-6|TRBD1|TRBV9
CASSGEDRASYNSPLHF
TGTGCCAGCAGCGGAGAGGACAGGGCCTCCTATAATTCACCCCTCCACTTT
>.|TRBJ2-3|TRBD2|TRBV7-8
CASSPGLAGGPSSTDTQYF
TGTGCCAGCAGCCCGGGACTAGCGGGGGGACCATCTAGCACAGATACGCAGTATTTT